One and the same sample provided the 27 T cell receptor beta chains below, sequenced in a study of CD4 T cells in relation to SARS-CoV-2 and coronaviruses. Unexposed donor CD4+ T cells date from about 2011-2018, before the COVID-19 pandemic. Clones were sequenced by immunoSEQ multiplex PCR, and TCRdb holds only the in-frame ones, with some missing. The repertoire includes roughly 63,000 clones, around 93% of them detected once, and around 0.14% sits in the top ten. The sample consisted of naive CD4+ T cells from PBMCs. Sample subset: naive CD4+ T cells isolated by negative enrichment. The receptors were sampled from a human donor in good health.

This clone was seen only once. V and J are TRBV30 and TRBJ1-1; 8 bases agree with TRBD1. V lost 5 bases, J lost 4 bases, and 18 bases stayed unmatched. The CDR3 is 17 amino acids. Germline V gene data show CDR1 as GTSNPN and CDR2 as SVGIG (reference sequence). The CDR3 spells CAWYPTTGVGGITEAFF. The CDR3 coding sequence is TGTGCCTGGTACCCCACGACAGGGGTGGGAGGGATCACTGAAGCTTTCTTT.

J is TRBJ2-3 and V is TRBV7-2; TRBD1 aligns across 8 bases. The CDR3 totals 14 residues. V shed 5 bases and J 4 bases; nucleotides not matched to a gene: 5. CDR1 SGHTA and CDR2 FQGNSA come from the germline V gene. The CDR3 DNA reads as TGTGCCAGCAGCCCCGACAGGGGATCAGATACGCAGTATTTT. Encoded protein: CASSPDRGSDTQYF.

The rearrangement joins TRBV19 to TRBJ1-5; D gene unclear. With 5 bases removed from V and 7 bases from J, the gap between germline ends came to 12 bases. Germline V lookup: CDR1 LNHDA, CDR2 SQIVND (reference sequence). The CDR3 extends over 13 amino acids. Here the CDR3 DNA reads TGTGCCAGTAGTCCCGGGGAGTGGCAGCCCCAGCATTTT. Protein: CASSPGEWQPQHF.

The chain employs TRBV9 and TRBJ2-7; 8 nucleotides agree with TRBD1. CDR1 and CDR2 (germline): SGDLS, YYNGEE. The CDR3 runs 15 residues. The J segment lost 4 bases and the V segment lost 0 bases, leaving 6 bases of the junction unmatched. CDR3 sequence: CASSVGGQGAYEQYF. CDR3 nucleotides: TGTGCCAGCAGCGTAGGAGGCCAGGGGGCGTACGAGCAGTACTTC.

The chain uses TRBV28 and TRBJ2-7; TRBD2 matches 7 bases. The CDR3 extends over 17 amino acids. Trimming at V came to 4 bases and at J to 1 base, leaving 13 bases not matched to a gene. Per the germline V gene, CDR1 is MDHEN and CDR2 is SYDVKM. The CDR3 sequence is CASSSPFLAGPSYEQYF. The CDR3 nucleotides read TGTGCCAGCAGTTCCCCTTTTTTAGCGGGCCCGTCCTACGAGCAGTACTTC.

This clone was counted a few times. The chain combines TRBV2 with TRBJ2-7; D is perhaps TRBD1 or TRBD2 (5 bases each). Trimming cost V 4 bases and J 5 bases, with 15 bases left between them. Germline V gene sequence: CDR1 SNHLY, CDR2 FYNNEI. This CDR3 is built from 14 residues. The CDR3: CASSVRESIHEQYF. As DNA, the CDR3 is TGTGCCAGCAGTGTCAGGGAGAGTATCCACGAGCAGTACTTC.

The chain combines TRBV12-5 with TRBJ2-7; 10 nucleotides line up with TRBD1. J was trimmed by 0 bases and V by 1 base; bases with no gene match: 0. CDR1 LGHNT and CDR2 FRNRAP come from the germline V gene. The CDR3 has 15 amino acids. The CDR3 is CASGLGTGGSYEQYF. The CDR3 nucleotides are TGTGCTAGTGGTTTGGGGACAGGGGGCTCCTACGAGCAGTACTTC.

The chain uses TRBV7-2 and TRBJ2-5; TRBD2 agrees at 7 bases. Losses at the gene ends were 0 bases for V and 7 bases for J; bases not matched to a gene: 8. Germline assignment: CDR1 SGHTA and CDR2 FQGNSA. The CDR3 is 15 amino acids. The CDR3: CASSLARGGRRTQYF. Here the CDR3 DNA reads TGTGCCAGCAGCTTAGCGCGAGGCGGGAGAAGGACCCAGTACTTC.

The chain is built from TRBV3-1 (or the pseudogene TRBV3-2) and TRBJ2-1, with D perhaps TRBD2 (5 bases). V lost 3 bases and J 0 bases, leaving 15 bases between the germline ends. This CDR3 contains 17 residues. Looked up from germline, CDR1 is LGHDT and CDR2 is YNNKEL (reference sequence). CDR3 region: CASSHVRRLSSYNEQFF. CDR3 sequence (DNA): TGTGCCAGCAGCCATGTGAGGAGGCTTAGCTCCTACAATGAGCAGTTCTTC.

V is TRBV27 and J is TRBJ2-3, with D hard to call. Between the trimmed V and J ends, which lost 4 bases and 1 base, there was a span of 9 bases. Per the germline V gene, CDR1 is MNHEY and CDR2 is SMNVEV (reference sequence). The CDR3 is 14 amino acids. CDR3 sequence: CASSYTVGTDTQYF. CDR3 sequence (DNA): TGTGCCAGCAGTTATACGGTTGGCACAGATACGCAGTATTTT.

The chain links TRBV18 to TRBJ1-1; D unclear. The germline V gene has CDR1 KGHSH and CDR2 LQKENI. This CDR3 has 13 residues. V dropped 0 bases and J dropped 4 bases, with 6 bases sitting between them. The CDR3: CASSPPGFTEAFF. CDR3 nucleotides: TGTGCCAGCTCACCACCCGGGTTCACTGAAGCTTTCTTT.

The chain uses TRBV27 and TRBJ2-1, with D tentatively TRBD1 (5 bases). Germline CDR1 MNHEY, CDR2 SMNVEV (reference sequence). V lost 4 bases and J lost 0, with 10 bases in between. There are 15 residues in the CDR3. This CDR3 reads CASSWTDSSYNEQFF. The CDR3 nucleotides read TGTGCCAGCAGTTGGACCGACAGCTCCTACAATGAGCAGTTCTTC.

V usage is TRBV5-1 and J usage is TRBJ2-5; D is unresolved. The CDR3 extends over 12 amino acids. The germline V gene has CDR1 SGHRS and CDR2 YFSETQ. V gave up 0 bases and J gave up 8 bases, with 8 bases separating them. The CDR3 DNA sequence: TGCGCCAGCAGCTTGGACACCGCCACCCAGTACTTC. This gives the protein CASSLDTATQYF.

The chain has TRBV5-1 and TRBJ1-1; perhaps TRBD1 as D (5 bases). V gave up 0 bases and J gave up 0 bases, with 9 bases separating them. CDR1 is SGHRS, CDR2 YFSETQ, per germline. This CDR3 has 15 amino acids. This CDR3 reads CASSLGGALNTEAFF. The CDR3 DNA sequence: TGCGCCAGCAGCTTGGGTGGGGCACTGAACACTGAAGCTTTCTTT.

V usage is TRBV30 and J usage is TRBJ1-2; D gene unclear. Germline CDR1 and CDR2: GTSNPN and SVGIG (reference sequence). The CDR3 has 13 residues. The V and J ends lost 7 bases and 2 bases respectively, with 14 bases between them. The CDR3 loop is CASGFGYNYGYTF. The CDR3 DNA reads TGTGCCTCCGGTTTTGGCTACAACTATGGCTACACCTTC. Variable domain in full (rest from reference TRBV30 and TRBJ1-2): SQTIHQWPATLVQPVGSPLSLECTVEGTSNPNLYWYRQAAGRGLQLLFYSVGIGQISSEVPQNLSASRPQDRQFILSSKKLLLSDSGFYLCASGFGYNYGYTFGSGTRLTVV.

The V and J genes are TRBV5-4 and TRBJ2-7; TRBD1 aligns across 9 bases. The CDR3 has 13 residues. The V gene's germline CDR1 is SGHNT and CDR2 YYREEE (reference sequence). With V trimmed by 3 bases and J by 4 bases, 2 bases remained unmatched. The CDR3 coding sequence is TGTGCCAGCAGCTCACAGGGGGCGTACGAGCAGTACTTC. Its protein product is CASSSQGAYEQYF.

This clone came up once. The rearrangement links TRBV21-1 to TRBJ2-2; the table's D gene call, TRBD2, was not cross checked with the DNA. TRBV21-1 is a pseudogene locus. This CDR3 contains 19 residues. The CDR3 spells CASSKRASGRAVTPGELFF. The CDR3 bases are TGTGCCAGCAGCAAAAGGGCTAGCGGGAGGGCCGTCACCCCCGGGGAGCTGTTTTTT.

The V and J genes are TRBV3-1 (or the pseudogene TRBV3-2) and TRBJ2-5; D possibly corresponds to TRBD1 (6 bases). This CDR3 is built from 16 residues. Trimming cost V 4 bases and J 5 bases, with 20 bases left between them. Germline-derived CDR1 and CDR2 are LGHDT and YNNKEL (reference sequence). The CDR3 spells CASSPMGLGAQETQYF. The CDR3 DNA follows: TGTGCCAGCAGCCCCATGGGTTTGGGGGCTCAGGAGACCCAGTACTTC.

The CDR3 DNA reads as TGTGCCAGCTCACCACAACTAGCGGACTACAATGAGCAGTTCTTC. It codes for CASSPQLADYNEQFF. The chain is built from TRBV18 and TRBJ2-1, with 8 bases matching TRBD2. Germline-derived CDR1 and CDR2 are KGHSH and LQKENI. The junction had 2 bases not matched to a gene; V was cut back by 1 base and J by 3 bases. The CDR3 is 15 amino acids. Looking up the rest from reference TRBV18 and TRBJ2-1 gives the full variable domain: NAGVMQNPRHLVRRRGQEARLRCSPMKGHSHVYWYRQLPEEGLKFMVYLQKENIIDESGMPKERFSAEFPKEGPSILRIQQVVRGDSAAYFCASSPQLADYNEQFFGPGTRLTVL.

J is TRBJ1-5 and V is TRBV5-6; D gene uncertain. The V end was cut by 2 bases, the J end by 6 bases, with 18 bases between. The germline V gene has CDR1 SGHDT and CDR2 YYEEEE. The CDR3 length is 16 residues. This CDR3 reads CASSFRFSSLSQPQHF. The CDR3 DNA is TGTGCCAGCAGCTTCAGATTCTCGTCATTAAGTCAGCCCCAGCATTTT. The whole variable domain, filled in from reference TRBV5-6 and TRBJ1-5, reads DAGVTQSPTHLIKTRGQQVTLRCSPKSGHDTVSWYQQALGQGPQFIFQYYEEEERQRGNFPDRFSGHQFPNYSSELNVNALLLGDSALYLCASSFRFSSLSQPQHFGDGTRLSIL.

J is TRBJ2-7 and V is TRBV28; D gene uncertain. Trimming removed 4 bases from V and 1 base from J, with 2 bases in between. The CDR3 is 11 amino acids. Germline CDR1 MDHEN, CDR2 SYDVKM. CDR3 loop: CASSWSYEQYF. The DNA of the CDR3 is TGTGCCAGCAGTTGGTCCTACGAGCAGTACTTC.

The CDR3 coding sequence is TGTGCCAGTAGTCCACGGACAGTTTCTAATGAAAAACTGTTTTTT. As protein: CASSPRTVSNEKLFF. V and J are TRBV19 and TRBJ1-4, with D possibly TRBD1 on 6 matching bases. Trimming pared 5 bases from V and 3 bases from J, leaving 13 bases between. The CDR3 totals 15 residues. Germline assignment: CDR1 LNHDA and CDR2 SQIVND (reference sequence).

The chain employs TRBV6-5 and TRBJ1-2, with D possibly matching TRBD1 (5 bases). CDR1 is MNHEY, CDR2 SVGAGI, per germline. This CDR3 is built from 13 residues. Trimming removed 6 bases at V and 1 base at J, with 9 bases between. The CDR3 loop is CASRSGSNYGYTF. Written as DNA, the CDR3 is TGTGCCAGCAGGTCAGGGAGTAACTATGGCTACACCTTC.

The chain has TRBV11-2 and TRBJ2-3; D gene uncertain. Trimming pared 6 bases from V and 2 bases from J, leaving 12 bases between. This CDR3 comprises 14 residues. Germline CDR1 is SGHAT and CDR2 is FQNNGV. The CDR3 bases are TGTGCCAGCAGTAATCGTGCATCCACAGATACGCAGTATTTT. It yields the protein CASSNRASTDTQYF.

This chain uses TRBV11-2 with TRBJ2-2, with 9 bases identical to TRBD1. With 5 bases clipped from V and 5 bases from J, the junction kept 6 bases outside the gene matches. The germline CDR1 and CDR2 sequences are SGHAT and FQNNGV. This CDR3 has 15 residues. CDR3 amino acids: CASSPYRGRTGELFF. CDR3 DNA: TGTGCCAGCAGCCCGTACAGGGGGCGGACCGGGGAGCTGTTTTTT.

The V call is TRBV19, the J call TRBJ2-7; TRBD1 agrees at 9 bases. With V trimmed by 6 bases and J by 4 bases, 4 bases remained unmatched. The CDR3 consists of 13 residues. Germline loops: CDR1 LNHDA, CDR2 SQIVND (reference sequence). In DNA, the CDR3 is TGTGCCAGTAGCTCGGACAGGGGATACGAGCAGTACTTC. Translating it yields CASSSDRGYEQYF. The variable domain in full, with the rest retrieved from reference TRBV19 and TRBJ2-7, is DGGITQSPKYLFRKEGQNVTLSCEQNLNHDAMYWYRQDPGQGLRLIYYSQIVNDFQKGDIAEGYSVSREKKESFPLTVTSAQKNPTAFYLCASSSDRGYEQYFGPGTRLTVT.

The CDR3: CASSLVSGSSGANVLTF. In DNA form, the CDR3 reads TGTGCCAGCAGCTTAGTTAGCGGGAGTTCTGGGGCCAACGTCCTGACTTTC. This chain connects TRBV7-6 to TRBJ2-6; 9 nucleotides agree with TRBD2. CDR3 length equals 17 residues. CDR1 and CDR2 (germline): SGHVS, FNYEAQ. V gave up 1 base and J gave up 1 base; unmatched junction bases: 2.